This T cell receptor beta chain comes out of a study of T cell responses to AZD1222 COVID-19 vaccine. Study details: Recipients boosted at about 4 weeks or about 12 weeks are pooled.

Turning to this clone: The antigen remains unidentified.

Repertoires were generated with immunoSEQ multiplex PCR, while TCRdb's copy carries only in-frame clones and drops some. In the table there are over 45,000 clones, about 80% of which are singletons. General study findings and limits: Samples come after the peak T cell response, not at day 14.

The source was peripheral blood, collected on day 0 of AZD1222 vaccination. The TCR sequence derives from an adult in good health.

The CDR3 DNA reads TGTGCCAGCAGCTTAGAGGGCAGGGGGCGAGACGAGCAGTACGTC. Protein: CASSLEGRGRDEQYV. The chain uses TRBV11-2 and TRBJ2-7; 8 bases agree with TRBD1. Germline trimming cut 0 bases from V and 5 bases from J; bases unmatched to any gene: 6. Looked up from germline, CDR1 is SGHAT and CDR2 is FQNNGV. The CDR3 sequence is 15 residues long.